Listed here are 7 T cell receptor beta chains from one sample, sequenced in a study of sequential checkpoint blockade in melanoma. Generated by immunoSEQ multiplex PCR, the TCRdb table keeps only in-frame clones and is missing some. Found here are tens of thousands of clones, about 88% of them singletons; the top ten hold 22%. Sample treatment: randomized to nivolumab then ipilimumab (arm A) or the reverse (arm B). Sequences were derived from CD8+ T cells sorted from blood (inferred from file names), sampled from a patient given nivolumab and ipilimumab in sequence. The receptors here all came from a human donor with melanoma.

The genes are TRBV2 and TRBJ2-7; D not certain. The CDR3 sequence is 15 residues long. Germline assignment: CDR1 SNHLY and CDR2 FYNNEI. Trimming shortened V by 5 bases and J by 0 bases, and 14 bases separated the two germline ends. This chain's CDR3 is CASSLRGWSSYEQYF. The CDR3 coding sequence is TGTGCCAGCAGTCTCCGAGGATGGTCCTCCTACGAGCAGTACTTC.

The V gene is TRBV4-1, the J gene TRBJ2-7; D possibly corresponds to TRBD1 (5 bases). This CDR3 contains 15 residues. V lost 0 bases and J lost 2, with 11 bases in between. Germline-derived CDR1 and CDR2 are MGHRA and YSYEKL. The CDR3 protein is CASSQDWGRAYEQYF. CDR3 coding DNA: TGCGCCAGCAGCCAAGATTGGGGCAGGGCCTACGAGCAGTACTTC.

The CDR3 sequence: CASSLGASRFTDTQYF. The CDR3 region has the DNA TGTGCCAGCAGCTTAGGAGCTAGCAGGTTCACAGATACGCAGTATTTT. This chain uses TRBV13 with TRBJ2-3; a possible D gene is TRBD2 (5 bases). V was cut by 0 bases and J by 2 bases, with 12 bases left in between. Looked up from germline, CDR1 is PRHDT and CDR2 is FYEKMQ (reference sequence). The CDR3 runs to 16 residues.

This CDR3 is CAWSAQGSTEAFF. CDR3 bases: TGTGCCTGGAGTGCACAGGGCTCGACTGAAGCTTTCTTT. This chain joins TRBV30 and TRBJ1-1; maybe TRBD1 (6 bases). The germline V and J ends were trimmed by 1 base and 5 bases, with 11 bases remaining between them. Germline CDR1 is GTSNPN and CDR2 is SVGIG (reference sequence). The CDR3 length is 13 residues. The full variable domain, its missing parts supplied by reference TRBV30 and TRBJ1-1, is SQTIHQWPATLVQPVGSPLSLECTVEGTSNPNLYWYRQAAGRGLQLLFYSVGIGQISSEVPQNLSASRPQDRQFILSSKKLLLSDSGFYLCAWSAQGSTEAFFGQGTRLTVV.

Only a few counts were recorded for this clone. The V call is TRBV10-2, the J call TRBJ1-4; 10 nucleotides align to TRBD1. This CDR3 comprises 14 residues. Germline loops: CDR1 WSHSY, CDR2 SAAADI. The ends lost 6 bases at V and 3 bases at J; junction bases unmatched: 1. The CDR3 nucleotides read TGCGCCAGCAGGGGACAGGGGTCTAATGAAAAACTGTTTTTT. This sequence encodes CASRGQGSNEKLFF.

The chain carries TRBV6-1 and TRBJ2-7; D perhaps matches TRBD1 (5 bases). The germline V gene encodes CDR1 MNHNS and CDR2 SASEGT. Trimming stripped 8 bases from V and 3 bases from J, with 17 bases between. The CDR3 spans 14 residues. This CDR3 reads CASSAQHRFYEQYF. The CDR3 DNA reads TGTGCCAGCTCCGCACAGCACAGGTTCTACGAGCAGTACTTC.

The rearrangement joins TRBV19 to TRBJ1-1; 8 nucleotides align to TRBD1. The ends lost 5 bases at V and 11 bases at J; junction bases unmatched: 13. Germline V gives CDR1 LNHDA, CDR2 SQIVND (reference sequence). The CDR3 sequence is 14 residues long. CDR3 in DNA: TGTGCCAGTAGTCCGAGATCAGGGGGCGCAGAGGCTTTCTTT. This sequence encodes CASSPRSGGAEAFF.